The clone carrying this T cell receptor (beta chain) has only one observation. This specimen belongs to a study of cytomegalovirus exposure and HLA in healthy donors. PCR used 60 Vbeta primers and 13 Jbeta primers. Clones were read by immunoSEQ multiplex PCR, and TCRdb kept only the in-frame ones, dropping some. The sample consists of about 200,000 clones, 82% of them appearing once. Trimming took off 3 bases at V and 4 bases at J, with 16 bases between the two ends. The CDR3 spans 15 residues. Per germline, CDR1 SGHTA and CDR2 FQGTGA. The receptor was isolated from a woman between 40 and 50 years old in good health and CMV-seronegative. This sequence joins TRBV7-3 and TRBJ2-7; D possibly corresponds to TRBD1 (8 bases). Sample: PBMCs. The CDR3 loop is CASSLVAGDRYEQYF. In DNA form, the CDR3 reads TGTGCCAGCAGCTTGGTTGCGGGGGACAGGTACGAGCAGTACTTC. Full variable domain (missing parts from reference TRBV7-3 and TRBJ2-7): GAGVSQTPSNKVTEKGKYVELRCDPISGHTALYWYRQSLGQGPEFLIYFQGTGAADDSGLPNDRFFAVRPEGSVSTLKIQRTERGDSAVYLCASSLVAGDRYEQYFGPGTRLTVT.